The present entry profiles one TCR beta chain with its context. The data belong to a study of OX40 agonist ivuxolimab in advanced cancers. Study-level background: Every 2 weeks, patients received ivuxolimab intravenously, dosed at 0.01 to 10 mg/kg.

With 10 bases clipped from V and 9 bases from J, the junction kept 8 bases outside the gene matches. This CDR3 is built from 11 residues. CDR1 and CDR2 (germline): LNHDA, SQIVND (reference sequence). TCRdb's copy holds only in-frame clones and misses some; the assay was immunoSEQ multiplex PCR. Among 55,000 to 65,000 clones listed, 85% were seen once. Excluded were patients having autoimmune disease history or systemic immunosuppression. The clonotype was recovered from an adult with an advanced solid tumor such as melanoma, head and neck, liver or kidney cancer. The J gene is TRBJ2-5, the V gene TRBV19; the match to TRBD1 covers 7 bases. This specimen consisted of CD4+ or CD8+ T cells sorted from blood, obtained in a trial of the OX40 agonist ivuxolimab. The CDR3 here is CATRTGYAQYF. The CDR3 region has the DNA TGTGCCACCAGGACAGGCTACGCCCAGTACTTC.